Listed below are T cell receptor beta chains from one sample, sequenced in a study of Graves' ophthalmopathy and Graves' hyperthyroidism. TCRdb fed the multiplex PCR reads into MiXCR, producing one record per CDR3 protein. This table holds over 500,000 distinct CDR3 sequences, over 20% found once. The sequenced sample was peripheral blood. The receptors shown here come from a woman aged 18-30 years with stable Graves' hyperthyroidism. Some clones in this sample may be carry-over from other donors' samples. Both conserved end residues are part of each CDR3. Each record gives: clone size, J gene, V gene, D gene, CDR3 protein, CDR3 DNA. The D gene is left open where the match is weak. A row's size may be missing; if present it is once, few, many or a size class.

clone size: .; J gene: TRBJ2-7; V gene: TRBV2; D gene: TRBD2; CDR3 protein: CASSEDRGLARDYEQYF; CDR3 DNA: TGTGCCAGCAGTGAAGACCGGGGACTAGCAAGGGACTACGAGCAGTACTTC
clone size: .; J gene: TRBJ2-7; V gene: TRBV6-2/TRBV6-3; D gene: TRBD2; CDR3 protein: CASSSPGLAGTYEQYF; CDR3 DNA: TGTGCCAGCAGTTCACCGGGACTAGCGGGGACCTACGAGCAGTACTTC
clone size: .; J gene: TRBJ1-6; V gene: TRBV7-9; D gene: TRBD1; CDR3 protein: CASSDRTGSPLHF; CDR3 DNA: TGTGCCAGCAGCGACAGGACAGGGTCACCCCTCCACTTT
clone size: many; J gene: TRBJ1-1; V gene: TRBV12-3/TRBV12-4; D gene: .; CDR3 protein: CASSLVAGGGTEAFF; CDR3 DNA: TGTGCCAGCAGTTTAGTCGCGGGAGGGGGCACTGAAGCTTTCTTT
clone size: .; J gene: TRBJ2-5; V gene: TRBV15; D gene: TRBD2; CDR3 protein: CVTSRFASGGKRTTQYF; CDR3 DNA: TGTGTCACCAGCAGATTCGCTAGCGGGGGGAAGAGAACGACCCAGTACTTC
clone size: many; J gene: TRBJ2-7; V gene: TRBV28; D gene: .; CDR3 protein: CASSPPYYEQYF; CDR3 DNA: TGTGCCAGCAGTCCCCCCTACTACGAGCAGTACTTC
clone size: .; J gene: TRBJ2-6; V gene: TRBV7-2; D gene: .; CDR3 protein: CASSLAAWQDGSGANVLTF; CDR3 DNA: TGTGCCAGCAGCTTAGCCGCTTGGCAGGATGGCTCTGGGGCCAACGTCCTGACTTTC
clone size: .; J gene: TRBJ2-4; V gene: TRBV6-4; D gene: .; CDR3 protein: CATRKGGAKYIKYF; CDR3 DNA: TGTGCCACGAGGAAAGGGGGGGCCAAATACATTAAGTACTTC
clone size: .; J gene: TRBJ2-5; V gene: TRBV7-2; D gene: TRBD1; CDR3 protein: CASSLTGAQGTQYF; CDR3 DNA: TGTGCCAGCAGCCTAACAGGGGCCCAAGGGACCCAGTACTTC
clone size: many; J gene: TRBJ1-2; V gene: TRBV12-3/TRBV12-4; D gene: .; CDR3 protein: CASSLRRTYGYTF; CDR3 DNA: TGTGCCAGCAGTCTTAGACGGACCTATGGCTACACCTTC
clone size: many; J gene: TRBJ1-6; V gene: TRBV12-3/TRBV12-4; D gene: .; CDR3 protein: CASTPGWGQNSPLHF; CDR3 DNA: TGTGCCAGCACCCCGGGATGGGGGCAAAATTCACCCCTCCACTTT
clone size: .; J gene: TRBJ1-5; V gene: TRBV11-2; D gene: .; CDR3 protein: CASSFHPGRLNQPQHF; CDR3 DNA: TGTGCCAGCAGCTTCCACCCCGGCAGGCTTAATCAGCCCCAGCATTTT
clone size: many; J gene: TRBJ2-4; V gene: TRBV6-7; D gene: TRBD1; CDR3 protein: CASSYPRDRGRNIQYF; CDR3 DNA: TGTGCCAGCAGTTACCCGAGGGACAGGGGAAGAAACATTCAGTACTTC
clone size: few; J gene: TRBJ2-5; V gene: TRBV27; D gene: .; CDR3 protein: CASSSGGVPRDF; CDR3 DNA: TGTGCCAGCAGTTCAGGGGGGGTCCCAAGGGACTTC
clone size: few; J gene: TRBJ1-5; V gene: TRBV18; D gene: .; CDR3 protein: CASSPAVGGAAAQPQHF; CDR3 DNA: TGTGCCAGCTCACCCGCCGTAGGAGGGGCGGCGGCTCAGCCCCAGCATTTT
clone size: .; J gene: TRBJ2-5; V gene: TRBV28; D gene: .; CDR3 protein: CASSPQGGVETQYF; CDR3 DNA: TGTGCCAGCAGTCCCCAAGGGGGTGTGGAGACCCAGTACTTC
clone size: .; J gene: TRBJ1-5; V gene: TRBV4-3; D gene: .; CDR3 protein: CASSQDRGGSQPQHF; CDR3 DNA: TGCGCCAGCAGCCAAGATCGGGGGGGGAGTCAGCCCCAGCATTTT
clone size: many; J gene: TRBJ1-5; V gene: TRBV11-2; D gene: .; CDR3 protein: CASSLVSGDSNQPQHF; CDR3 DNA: TGTGCCAGCAGCTTAGTGTCCGGAGATAGCAATCAGCCCCAGCATTTT
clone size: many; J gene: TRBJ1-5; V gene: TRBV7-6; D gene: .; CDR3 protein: CASSLVVSDQPQHF; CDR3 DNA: TGTGCCAGCAGCTTAGTGGTGAGCGATCAGCCCCAGCATTTT